Each of the 29 T cell receptor beta chains below was sequenced from the same sample in a study of control samples from healthy donors and cancer patients. The protocol was immunoSEQ multiplex PCR, while the TCRdb copy is restricted to in-frame clones and leaves out a portion. The sample comprises 100,000 to 150,000 clones, approximately 92% of which are singletons, and 0.58% rests with the top ten. The sample was PBMCs. The origin of the receptors is an elderly man with head and neck cancer.

The chain combines TRBV5-1 with TRBJ2-2; 7 positions agree with TRBD2. The germline CDR1 and CDR2 sequences are SGHRS and YFSETQ. V gave up 5 bases and J gave up 7 bases; unmatched junction bases: 2. There are 12 residues in the CDR3. The CDR3 sequence is CASRGGNGELFF. DNA for the CDR3: TGCGCCAGCAGGGGAGGGAACGGGGAGCTGTTTTTT.

For this clone: Other nucleotide sequences in the sample specify the same CDR3. V and J are TRBV27 and TRBJ2-1, with D uncertain. V gave up 5 bases and J gave up 3 bases, with 2 bases separating them. The CDR3 runs to 11 residues. Per the germline V gene, CDR1 is MNHEY and CDR2 is SMNVEV (reference sequence). CDR3 bases: TGTGCCAGCAGTGACTACAATGAGCAGTTCTTC. The encoded protein is CASSDYNEQFF.

The chain combines TRBV6-4 with TRBJ2-1; 11 bases align to TRBD2. The CDR3 has 18 residues. V lost 7 bases and J lost 8; bases outside the gene matches: 19. CDR1 MRHNA and CDR2 SNTAGT come from the germline V gene. The CDR3 bases are TGTGCCAGCAACTGGGGGCCTGCTAGCGGGGGGACTTTGGATGAGCAGTTCTTC. Residues: CASNWGPASGGTLDEQFF.

CDR3 protein: CSGEEGPDTEAFF. CDR3 in DNA: TGCAGCGGGGAGGAGGGCCCAGACACTGAAGCTTTCTTT. The chain recombines TRBV29-1 with TRBJ1-1; D gene ambiguous. The V end was cut by 7 bases, the J end by 3 bases, with 15 bases between. In germline, CDR1 is SQVTM, CDR2 ANQGSEA. There are 13 residues in the CDR3.

The chain couples TRBV11-3 to TRBJ2-3; 9 bases are shared with TRBD1. J gave up 6 bases and V 6 bases, and 10 bases lay outside the gene matches. CDR1 SGHNT and CDR2 YENEEA come from the germline V gene. The CDR3 has 15 amino acids. The CDR3 loop is CASSRRQGEGDTQYF. The CDR3 DNA reads as TGTGCCAGCAGTCGCCGACAGGGGGAAGGGGATACGCAGTATTTT.

The CDR3 sequence: CAWTPDRGHYGYTF. The CDR3 DNA sequence: TGTGCCTGGACCCCGGACAGGGGACACTATGGCTACACCTTC. The chain joins TRBV30 to TRBJ1-2; 9 nucleotides align to TRBD1. Trimming removed 4 bases from V and 3 bases from J; junction bases left unmatched: 6. Germline V CDR1 and CDR2: GTSNPN, SVGIG (reference sequence). This CDR3 region has 14 residues.

V and J are TRBV7-8 and TRBJ2-2; 8 bases map to TRBD1. The CDR3 has 18 amino acids. Germline V lookup: CDR1 SGHVS, CDR2 FQNEAQ. J gave up 4 bases and V 5 bases, and 15 bases lay outside the gene matches. The CDR3 DNA reads TGTGCCAGCAGCCCAGTGGGGCGACAGGGGCCGGGCACCGGGGAGCTGTTTTTT. The encoded protein is CASSPVGRQGPGTGELFF.

This chain joins TRBV3-1 (or the pseudogene TRBV3-2) and TRBJ2-7, with 8 positions matching TRBD1. In germline, CDR1 is LGHDT, CDR2 YNNKEL (reference sequence). CDR3 size: 15 residues. The ends lost 5 bases at V and 1 base at J; junction bases unmatched: 7. For the CDR3, the DNA is TGTGCCAGCAGCTGGACGCGACAGGGGTCCTACGAGCAGTACTTC. Translated, it gives CASSWTRQGSYEQYF.

This clone has a handful of counts. This rearrangement joins TRBV4-3 to TRBJ2-5; D unresolved. Germline V gene sequence: CDR1 LGHNA, CDR2 YSLEER. V dropped 4 bases and J dropped 4 bases, with 10 bases sitting between them. This CDR3 is built from 13 residues. CDR3 loop: CASSPGWGETQYF. The CDR3 DNA follows: TGCGCCAGCAGCCCAGGTTGGGGAGAGACCCAGTACTTC.

V and J are TRBV19 and TRBJ1-4; the match to TRBD1 covers 8 bases. The V gene's germline CDR1 is LNHDA and CDR2 SQIVND (reference sequence). This CDR3 is built from 15 residues. After removal of 5 bases from V and 5 bases from J, the junction contained 7 bases not matched to a gene. CDR3 DNA sequence: TGTGCCAGTAGTTTCCAGACAGGGGTCAATGAAAAACTGTTTTTT. Translated, it gives CASSFQTGVNEKLFF.

This clone was found once. V gene TRBV10-2 combines with J gene TRBJ1-5; 7 bases are a match to TRBD1. The CDR3 spans 13 residues. In germline, CDR1 is WSHSY, CDR2 SAAADI. V gave up 5 bases and J gave up 4 bases; unmatched junction bases: 2. The chain's CDR3 is CASSRQGNQPQHF. The DNA of the CDR3 is TGCGCCAGCAGTAGACAGGGAAATCAGCCCCAGCATTTT.

The chain uses TRBV5-1 and TRBJ1-2; 8 nucleotides agree with TRBD1. Germline CDR1 and CDR2: SGHRS and YFSETQ. V was pared by 1 base and J by 3 bases, with 5 bases of the junction left unmatched. There are 15 residues in the CDR3. CDR3 sequence (DNA): TGCGCCAGCAGCTTGCGAGCAGGGGGCGACTATGGCTACACCTTC. Amino acids: CASSLRAGGDYGYTF.

This clone was detected only once. V and J are TRBV9 and TRBJ1-3, with D maybe TRBD1 (5 bases). Germline V gives CDR1 SGDLS, CDR2 YYNGEE. Trimming took off 0 bases at V and 11 bases at J, with 15 bases between the two ends. The CDR3 extends over 14 amino acids. The CDR3 nucleotides are TGTGCCAGCAGCGTAGGGGACTCCTCAATGGCCATATATTTT. Translated, it gives CASSVGDSSMAIYF.

The J gene is TRBJ2-7, the V gene TRBV5-1; D is unresolved. CDR1 is SGHRS, CDR2 YFSETQ, per germline. The CDR3 loop spans 14 amino acids. V lost 2 bases to trimming and J lost 6 bases, with 15 bases between them. Here the CDR3 DNA reads TGCGCCAGCAGCTTCTCCCCCGCGTGGGGCGAGCAGTACTTC. Translated: CASSFSPAWGEQYF.

The J gene is TRBJ1-1, the V gene TRBV18; D is unresolved. Germline V gene lookup returns CDR1 KGHSH and CDR2 LQKENI. V gave up 5 bases and J gave up 5 bases, with 12 bases separating them. CDR3 length: 13 amino acids. CDR3 nucleotide sequence: TGTGCCAGCTCATCGGCAAGGGATACTGAAGCTTTCTTT. Translation: CASSSARDTEAFF.

The V gene is TRBV30, the J gene TRBJ2-7; D tentatively reads TRBD1 or TRBD2 (5 bases each). V was pared by 2 bases and J by 5 bases, with 16 bases between. The CDR3 is 14 amino acids. CDR1 and CDR2 from the germline V gene are GTSNPN and SVGIG (reference sequence). The CDR3 sequence is CAWSPRGSAHEQYF. The DNA of the CDR3 is TGTGCCTGGAGTCCCCGGGGCTCCGCACACGAGCAGTACTTC.

The chain has TRBV5-1 and TRBJ1-1; D may be TRBD1 (6 bases). Germline CDR1 reads SGHRS; CDR2 reads YFSETQ. V was clipped by 0 bases and J by 1 base, with 13 bases between them. The CDR3 is 16 amino acids. The CDR3 loop is CASSLGNRARNTEAFF. CDR3 DNA: TGCGCCAGCAGCTTGGGCAACAGGGCTCGGAACACTGAAGCTTTCTTT.

The chain combines TRBV3-1 (or the pseudogene TRBV3-2) with TRBJ2-7, with 8 bases aligning to TRBD2. The J segment lost 6 bases and the V segment lost 2 bases, leaving 6 bases of the junction unmatched. The CDR3 length is 14 residues. Germline loops: CDR1 LGHDT, CDR2 YNNKEL (reference sequence). The CDR3 DNA reads as TGTGCCAGCAGCCAAAAGCGGGAGTCAGGCGAGCAGTACTTC. Its protein product is CASSQKRESGEQYF.

The chain links TRBV6-4 to TRBJ2-5, with 8 bases that match TRBD1. There are 16 residues in the CDR3. CDR1 MRHNA and CDR2 SNTAGT come from the germline V gene. V dropped 4 bases and J dropped 3; count of bases not matched to a gene: 10. The CDR3 DNA is TGTGCCAGCAGTGGGCCGGGACAGGAGAACAAAGAGACCCAGTACTTC. Its translation: CASSGPGQENKETQYF.

The CDR3 reads CATSTGTSGNEQFF. For the CDR3, the DNA is TGTGCCACCAGCACCGGGACTAGCGGCAATGAGCAGTTCTTC. The chain has TRBV15 and TRBJ2-1; 11 bases line up with TRBD2. Germline V lookup: CDR1 LNHNV, CDR2 YYDKDF (reference sequence). The trim removed 4 bases at V and 6 bases at J, leaving 2 bases unmatched. The CDR3 has 14 residues. Full variable domain (missing parts from reference TRBV15 and TRBJ2-1): DAMVIQNPRYQVTQFGKPVTLSCSQTLNHNVMYWYQQKSSQAPKLLFHYYDKDFNNEADTPDNFQSRRPNTSFCFLDIRSPGLGDTAMYLCATSTGTSGNEQFFGPGTRLTVL.

The chain carries TRBV7-2 and TRBJ2-7, with unresolved D. CDR1 and CDR2 from the germline V gene are SGHTA and FQGNSA. Trimming pared 1 base from V and 4 bases from J, leaving 2 bases between. This CDR3 region has 11 residues. CDR3 bases: TGTGCCAGCAGCTTAGAGTACGAGCAGTACTTC. Translated: CASSLEYEQYF.

J is TRBJ2-3 and V is TRBV7-2, with TRBD2 identical over 8 bases. CDR1 and CDR2 (germline): SGHTA, FQGNSA. Losses at the gene ends were 5 bases for V and 6 bases for J; bases not matched to a gene: 10. This CDR3 has 15 residues. DNA of the CDR3: TGTGCCAGCAGCCCCGGGACTAGTCGATCGGATACGCAGTATTTT. Protein sequence: CASSPGTSRSDTQYF.

The rearrangement links TRBV3-1 (or the pseudogene TRBV3-2) to TRBJ2-7, with TRBD2 matching 9 bases. CDR1 LGHDT and CDR2 YNNKEL come from the germline V gene (reference sequence). The length of the CDR3 is 14 residues. Unmatched junction bases numbered 5, after V lost 4 bases and J lost 4 bases. Here the CDR3 DNA reads TGTGCCAGCAGCCCCCCAAGCGGGAGGTACGAGCAGTACTTC. Amino acid sequence: CASSPPSGRYEQYF.

The rearrangement uses TRBV5-1 and TRBJ1-1; TRBD1 aligns across 7 bases. Trimming took 2 bases from V and 7 from J; bases not matched to a gene: 5. The germline CDR1 and CDR2 sequences are SGHRS and YFSETQ. CDR3 length: 13 amino acids. The CDR3 sequence is CASSFYGDSEAFF. CDR3 coding DNA: TGCGCCAGCAGCTTCTACGGGGACAGTGAAGCTTTCTTT. Combining the CDR3 with reference TRBV5-1 and TRBJ1-1 gives the whole variable domain KAGVTQTPRYLIKTRGQQVTLSCSPISGHRSVSWYQQTPGQGLQFLFEYFSETQRNKGNFPGRFSGRQFSNSRSEMNVSTLELGDSALYLCASSFYGDSEAFFGQGTRLTVV.

The rearrangement joins TRBV29-1 to TRBJ2-5; TRBD1 or TRBD2 may be the D gene (5 bases each). Germline V gene data show CDR1 as SQVTM and CDR2 as ANQGSEA. Trimming left V 6 bases short and J 1 base short, with 6 bases between. This CDR3 spans 11 amino acids. The CDR3 region has the DNA TGCAGCGTGGGACCCCAAGAGACCCAGTACTTC. Protein: CSVGPQETQYF.

The genes are TRBV2 and TRBJ2-7, with 7 bases identical to TRBD2. The CDR3 extends over 17 amino acids. The germline V gene has CDR1 SNHLY and CDR2 FYNNEI. J was trimmed by 1 base and V by 0 bases; bases with no gene match: 9. The DNA of the CDR3 is TGTGCCAGCAGTGAAGCGCTTCGGGGCGGGAGTTCCTACGAGCAGTACTTC. It specifies CASSEALRGGSSYEQYF. Full variable domain (rest looked up from reference TRBV2 and TRBJ2-7): EPEVTQTPSHQVTQMGQEVILRCVPISNHLYFYWYRQILGQKVEFLVSFYNNEISEKSEIFDDQFSVERPDGSNFTLKIRSTKLEDSAMYFCASSEALRGGSSYEQYFGPGTRLTVT.

This sequence joins TRBV7-2 and TRBJ2-5; TRBD2 matches 16 bases. Germline V lookup: CDR1 SGHTA, CDR2 FQGNSA. The junction had 3 bases not matched to a gene; V was cut back by 3 bases and J by 5 bases. This CDR3 has 16 residues. CDR3 bases: TGTGCCAGCAGCTTGGGACTAGCGGGAGGGTCGGAGACCCAGTACTTC. Protein sequence: CASSLGLAGGSETQYF.

This chain connects TRBV2 to TRBJ2-3; D ambiguous. Germline lookup yields CDR1 SNHLY and CDR2 FYNNEI. Trimming stripped 7 bases from V and 4 bases from J, with 6 bases between. The length of the CDR3 is 11 residues. CDR3 nucleotides: TGTGCCAGCACCCCCGCAGATACGCAGTATTTT. It encodes CASTPADTQYF.

The rearrangement uses TRBV3-1 (or the pseudogene TRBV3-2) and TRBJ2-7, with 9 bases identical to TRBD2. The V and J ends lost 4 bases and 2 bases, in that order; junction bases with no gene match: 6. CDR3 length equals 15 residues. Germline V CDR1 and CDR2: LGHDT, YNNKEL (reference sequence). CDR3: CASSPGAGGAYEQYF. DNA for the CDR3: TGTGCCAGCAGCCCAGGAGCGGGGGGAGCCTACGAGCAGTACTTC.